The sequence of this TCR beta chain was determined in a study of T-cell memory formation after mild COVID-19 (dated by TCRdb to 2020 to 2022). Looking at the study overall: TCR sequence clusters from the two donors were largely donor specific. In a couple of donors, T-cell clones that expanded and contracted after mild COVID-19 were tracked by sequencing TCRalpha and TCRbeta repertoires over time. Two young, previously healthy adult volunteers made up the cohort, one male and one female. Results and caveats for the whole study, not just this receptor: Clones contracting from day 15 to 85 had balanced CD4/CD8 phenotypes, while a second wave expanding from day 15 to 37 was biased towards CD4+. Whether the second-wave clones peaking on day 37 were SARS-CoV-2 specific was not confirmed. Contracting CD4+ clones were located mainly in the CM and EM memory subsets, whereas CD8+ clones were found to be enriched in EMRA. Only two mild cases were covered in the study, and larger cohorts including severe cases with pre-infection samples were considered necessary. Some responding clones were detected in pre-infection memory, which suggested that pre-existing cross-reactive memory T cells had joined the SARS-CoV-2 response.

Ficoll-Paque density gradient centrifugation was used to isolate PBMCs. V and J lose 10 bases and 7 bases, and a span of 19 bases separates them. The germline V gene provides CDR1 SGHTA and CDR2 FQGNSA. Spanning cysteine to phenylalanine, the CDR3 consists of 13 amino acids. The only DNA kept is the CDR3, 39 bases in frame from the first base. This clonotype has a handful of counts. There is no known antigen for this receptor. The input lacks base qualities; no much larger clone sits a single base away. Sequencing instrument: Illumina NovaSeq 6000. TCRalpha and TCRbeta cDNA libraries were constructed by 5'RACE with constant-segment primers, with sample barcodes and unique molecular identifiers being introduced. Trizol reagent was used to extract RNA from every sample. Libraries were amplified in two PCR steps, with a second sample barcode and Illumina TruSeq adapters added in the second step. The libraries were sequenced on an Illumina NovaSeq using 2 x 150 bp paired-end reads. In the original analysis: With migec v1.2.7, reads were demultiplexed and then collapsed into UMI-guided consensus sequences. Using mixcr v2.1.11, UMI consensuses were aligned to TRA and TRB V and J templates and then assembled into clonotypes. A clonotype was counted as expanded or contracted only when both edgeR and NoisET called the clonotype significant, with the noise models trained on biological replicates. For edgeR calls, the cutoffs were a false discovery rate-adjusted p below 0.01 and a log2 fold-change threshold of 1. As an exploratory analysis of dynamics, max-normalized trajectories of the 1000 most abundant clonotypes were examined by PCA with hierarchical clustering. Separately sequenced CD4+ and CD8+ repertoires were used to assign the CD4 or CD8 phenotype of responding clones. TCRdb redid the processing of the public reads, applying fastp at Q25 and MiXCR, and retained in-frame beta chains. Records with the same CDR3 protein are collapsed into one entry carrying the most frequent genes and DNA. TCRdb, not the authors, supplied the V and J calls. A total of 470,000 or so distinct CDR3 sequences appear in this sample, around 19% of them only once. The ten largest make up around 8% of the sample.

The source is an adult woman who had mild COVID-19 (a few samples of this study predate the infection). The sample titles of this study are shuffled in the database, so cell type and time point are left out; the donor was told from shared clones. The sample consisted of PBMCs or a T cell subset sorted from them (not recorded which). The V gene is TRBV7-2 and the J gene is TRBJ2-5, with the D gene possibly TRBD1 or TRBD2, each one fitting 5 bases. In nucleotide form, the sequence is TGTGCCACAAGGGACGGGACCAAGGTGACCCAGTACTTC. This codes for CATRDGTKVTQYF.